The 9 T cell receptor beta chains below come from one sample, sequenced in a study of T cells in Graves' hyperthyroidism and ophthalmopathy. What was amplified from RNA transcripts were TCR beta CDR3 regions. First-round RT-PCR of the TCR CDR3 relied on the HTBI primer set. Each CDR3 protein gets one entry after TCRdb re-called the multiplex PCR reads with MiXCR. The sample comprises 250,000 to 400,000 distinct CDR3 sequences, roughly an eighth of which are singletons, and roughly 35% rests with the top ten. The sample was blood. These receptors came from a woman aged 40 to 50 with Graves' ophthalmopathy.

This clonotype was detected ten times or more. V gene TRBV11-2 combines with J gene TRBJ2-3; D may match TRBD1 or TRBD2 (6 bases each). The CDR3 totals 18 residues. Germline V gives CDR1 SGHAT, CDR2 FQNNGV. V was shortened by 5 bases and J by 0 bases, with 21 bases between the two germline ends. The CDR3 nucleotides are TGTGCCAGCAGCCCTTCCGGGGGCGGGATGTCTAGCACAGATACGCAGTATTTT. Translation: CASSPSGGGMSSTDTQYF.

The chain couples TRBV2 to TRBJ2-3; 9 positions match TRBD2. The CDR3 is made up of 15 amino acids. The trim removed 7 bases at V and 1 base at J, leaving 6 bases unmatched. The germline V gene has CDR1 SNHLY and CDR2 FYNNEI. This chain's CDR3 is CASKSLAGGTDTQYF. The CDR3 DNA is TGTGCCAGCAAGTCATTAGCGGGGGGCACAGATACGCAGTATTTT.

This clonotype has a count of ten or more. The V call is TRBV11-2, the J call TRBJ2-7, with 10 bases identical to TRBD1. CDR1 and CDR2 from the germline V gene are SGHAT and FQNNGV. J was trimmed by 5 bases and V by 6 bases; bases with no gene match: 7. The CDR3 sequence is 14 residues long. CDR3 loop: CASRAGQGNNEQYF. CDR3 DNA: TGTGCCAGCAGAGCGGGACAGGGGAACAACGAGCAGTACTTC.

This clonotype was seen a few times. The chain carries TRBV2 and TRBJ2-5; 11 positions match TRBD2. This CDR3 has 19 amino acids. In germline, CDR1 is SNHLY, CDR2 FYNNEI. After removal of 7 bases from V and 4 bases from J, the junction contained 20 bases not matched to a gene. The CDR3 protein is CASTSPSGASGGPRETQYF. In DNA, the CDR3 is TGTGCCAGCACCAGCCCCTCGGGGGCTAGCGGGGGGCCGCGAGAGACCCAGTACTTC.

The chain links TRBV19 to TRBJ2-5; 7 bases align to TRBD2. Germline lookup yields CDR1 LNHDA and CDR2 SQIVND (reference sequence). This CDR3 contains 14 residues. V lost 5 bases to trimming and J lost 4 bases; unmatched junction nucleotides: 7. The CDR3 DNA is TGTGCCAGTAGTTTTCTAGCGGATCGAGAGACCCAGTACTTC. This sequence encodes CASSFLADRETQYF.

This clonotype was seen a handful of times. This chain uses TRBV5-1 with TRBJ2-1, with 14 bases that match TRBD2. The junction had 3 bases not matched to a gene; V was cut back by 4 bases and J by 6 bases. This CDR3 spans 15 amino acids. The germline V gene encodes CDR1 SGHRS and CDR2 YFSETQ. The CDR3 DNA reads as TGCGCCAGCAGCCCTGGGACTAGCGGGGGCAATGAGCAGTTCTTC. Amino acids: CASSPGTSGGNEQFF.

Only a few counts were recorded for this clonotype. J is TRBJ1-6 and V is TRBV20-1; TRBD1 aligns across 7 bases. The CDR3 spans 14 residues. CDR1 and CDR2 from the germline V gene are DFQATT and SNEGSKA (reference sequence). V shed 3 bases, J shed 7 bases, and the junction held 6 bases outside the gene matches. CDR3 nucleotides: TGCAGTGCTAGGGGGGACAGAGGGAATTCACCCCTCCACTTT. Translated: CSARGDRGNSPLHF.

This clonotype was picked up a small number of times. The genes are TRBV7-8 and TRBJ1-2; 9 positions match TRBD1. The V gene end was trimmed by 7 bases and the J gene end by 7 bases; junction bases not matched to a gene: 19. Germline V lookup: CDR1 SGHVS, CDR2 FQNEAQ. The CDR3 consists of 17 residues. CDR3 bases: TGTGCCAGCACTAACCGGGACAGGGTTAATCCATCGCGTGGCTACACCTTC. It translates to CASTNRDRVNPSRGYTF.

The genes are TRBV10-1 and TRBJ2-7, with D perhaps matching TRBD2 (6 bases). Trimming took 1 base from V and 5 from J, leaving 15 bases between them. The CDR3 covers 15 residues. From germline, CDR1 is WNHNN and CDR2 SYGVQD (reference sequence). CDR3 sequence reads: CASSEWGGKDHEQYF. CDR3 DNA: TGCGCCAGCAGTGAGTGGGGAGGAAAAGATCACGAGCAGTACTTC.